This T cell receptor beta chain was identified during a study of cytomegalovirus exposure and HLA in healthy donors. Study at large: T cells numbering around 190 million yielded some 100 million unique TCR beta sequences in an earlier analysis.

Researchers ran the PCR with 60 Vbeta and 13 Jbeta primers. Measured with immunoSEQ multiplex PCR; TCRdb has only the in-frame clones, and not every one. Of around 130,000 clones listed, 60% to 85% are singletons. The CDR3 covers 16 residues. The trim removed 4 bases at V and 3 bases at J, leaving 7 bases unmatched. Germline lookup yields CDR1 SEHNR and CDR2 FQNEAQ (reference sequence). This TCR came from a woman between 40 and 50 years old in good health and CMV-seronegative. The sample comprised PBMCs. The chain recombines TRBV7-9 with TRBJ1-4, with 8 nucleotides matching TRBD1. The CDR3 coding sequence is TGTGCCAGCAGCTCGGACAGGGTTGTCCCTAATGAAAAACTGTTTTTT. Translating gives CASSSDRVVPNEKLFF. The full variable domain, in which reference TRBV7-9 and TRBJ1-4 provide the parts outside the CDR3, is DTGVSQNPRHKITKRGQNVTFRCDPISEHNRLYWYRQTLGQGPEFLTYFQNEAQLEKSRLLSDRFSAERPKGSFSTLEIQRTEQGDSAMYLCASSSDRVVPNEKLFFGSGTQLSVL.